The rows below give T cell receptor beta chains drawn from one sample of a study of CD8 T cells in Susac syndrome. TCRdb redid the calling of the immunoSEQ multiplex PCR reads with MiXCR, one entry per CDR3 protein. The data show approximately 190,000 distinct CDR3 sequences, roughly 95% seen once. Sequencing input: CD4+ T cells from PBMCs. Receptors originate from a human donor with Susac syndrome. Both conserved end residues are part of each CDR3. A D gene is named only where the DNA matches it firmly. Clone size appears in some rows only: once, few, many, or a class for an expanded clone.

>TRBV5-1|NA|NA|TRBJ1-1
CASSLDSANTEAFF
TGCGCCAGCAGCTTGGATTCGGCGAACACTGAAGCTTTCTTT
>TRBV5-4|NA|NA|TRBJ2-2
CASSSTGSNTGELFF
TGTGCCAGCAGCTCGACTGGGTCGAACACCGGGGAGCTGTTTTTT
>TRBV27|NA|NA|TRBJ2-3
CASSLKSGGTDTQYF
TGTGCCAGCAGTTTAAAAAGCGGCGGCACAGATACGCAGTATTTT
>TRBV6-2/TRBV6-3|NA|NA|TRBJ2-1
CASSPGDSYNEQFF
TGTGCCAGCAGTCCCGGGGACTCCTACAATGAGCAGTTCTTC
>TRBV30|once|NA|TRBJ2-3
CAWSVLGGGADTQYF
TGTGCCTGGAGTGTACTCGGGGGAGGTGCAGATACGCAGTATTTT
>TRBV30|NA|NA|TRBJ1-1
CAWSRGLNTEAFF
TGTGCCTGGAGTCGGGGGCTGAACACTGAAGCTTTCTTT
>TRBV4-3|NA|NA|TRBJ2-7
CASSQDMGGYSYEQYF
TGCGCCAGCAGCCAAGATATGGGGGGTTACTCCTACGAGCAGTACTTC
>TRBV9|NA|TRBD2|TRBJ2-3
CASSVAPLAGATDTQYF
TGTGCCAGCAGTGTAGCCCCGCTAGCGGGGGCCACAGATACGCAGTATTTT
>TRBV3-1|NA|TRBD2|TRBJ2-3
CASSQWVLAGATSTDTQYF
TGTGCCAGCAGCCAATGGGTGCTAGCGGGGGCGACAAGCACAGATACGCAGTATTTT
>TRBV7-3|NA|TRBD1|TRBJ2-2
CASSKTGADTGELFF
TGTGCCAGCAGCAAAACAGGGGCGGACACCGGGGAGCTGTTTTTT
>TRBV20-1|NA|NA|TRBJ1-5
CSGREGNQPQHF
TGCAGTGGAAGGGAGGGTAATCAGCCCCAGCATTTT
>TRBV6-6|NA|TRBD1|TRBJ2-5
CASSSGQGTETQYF
TGTGCCAGCAGTTCGGGACAGGGGACGGAGACCCAGTACTTC
>TRBV27|NA|TRBD2|TRBJ2-2
CASRAQLAGYTGELFF
TGTGCCAGCAGGGCGCAACTAGCGGGGTACACCGGGGAGCTGTTTTTT
>TRBV5-1|NA|TRBD1|TRBJ1-1
CASSLGTGANTEAFF
TGCGCCAGCAGCTTGGGGACAGGGGCGAACACTGAAGCTTTCTTT
>TRBV30|NA|NA|TRBJ2-7
CAWSYGAVVRTVYEQYF
TGTGCCTGGAGTTACGGGGCGGTAGTCAGAACAGTTTACGAGCAGTACTTC
>TRBV20-1|NA|NA|TRBJ2-2
CSASTHGVRGDTGELFF
TGCAGTGCTAGCACCCACGGTGTCAGGGGGGACACCGGGGAGCTGTTTTTT
>TRBV7-2|few|TRBD2|TRBJ2-3
CASSLSGGDTQYF
TGTGCCAGCAGCTTGTCGGGGGGAGATACGCAGTATTTT
>TRBV19|NA|NA|TRBJ1-1
CASSIVAGRGTEAFF
TGTGCCAGTAGTATAGTGGCAGGTCGGGGCACTGAAGCTTTCTTT
>TRBV11-2|NA|NA|TRBJ2-3
CASSLDPGGTDTQYF
TGTGCCAGCAGCTTAGATCCGGGGGGCACAGATACGCAGTATTTT